These 10 T cell receptor beta chains were sequenced from one sample in a study of cytomegalovirus exposure and HLA in healthy donors. PCR used 60 Vbeta primers and 13 Jbeta primers. The table came from immunoSEQ multiplex PCR; TCRdb's copy has only in-frame clones and leaves some out. The table shows more than 200,000 clones, with around 79% occurring only once. The sequenced sample consisted of PBMCs. The receptors were sampled from a man younger than 35 in good health and CMV-seronegative.

This clone appeared once. The junction and the germline gene differ at one end; a read error may be behind it. In the same sample, other DNA sequences code for this CDR3. The chain is built from TRBV4-3 and TRBJ1-6; tentative D call: TRBD1 (5 bases). The CDR3 contains 17 residues. Germline assignment: CDR1 LGHNA and CDR2 YSLEER. CDR3 region: CASSQGGTVGDNSPLHF. For the CDR3, the DNA is TGCGCCAGCAGCCAGGGGGGAACAGTGGGGGATAATTCGCCCCTCCACTTT.

This clone has just one count. The chain is built from TRBV6-5 and TRBJ1-3, with 11 bases fitting TRBD1. This CDR3 region has 14 residues. Unmatched junction bases numbered 5, after V lost 6 bases and J lost 7 bases. From germline, CDR1 is MNHEY and CDR2 SVGAGI. The CDR3 loop is CASRRRTGGNTIYF. CDR3 DNA sequence: TGTGCCAGCAGGCGCAGGACAGGGGGCAACACCATATATTTT.

V gene TRBV7-3 combines with J gene TRBJ2-5; 12 bases fit TRBD2. Germline V gives CDR1 SGHTA, CDR2 FQGTGA. The CDR3 has 15 residues. The trim removed 3 bases at V and 5 bases at J, leaving 4 bases unmatched. The CDR3 DNA follows: TGTGCCAGCAGCTTGACTAGCGGGGGTGGGGAGACCCAGTACTTC. Translated, it gives CASSLTSGGGETQYF.

The rearrangement links TRBV5-4 to TRBJ1-1; tentatively, D is TRBD1 (5 bases). V lost 5 bases to trimming and J lost 3 bases, with 14 bases between them. The CDR3 has 14 amino acids. Germline values: CDR1 SGHNT, CDR2 YYREEE (reference sequence). The chain's CDR3 is CASRSTDLYTEAFF. The CDR3 DNA follows: TGTGCCAGCAGATCGACAGACTTGTACACTGAAGCTTTCTTT.

The rearrangement joins TRBV11-3 to TRBJ2-6; unclear D gene. This CDR3 contains 15 residues. The germline V gene has CDR1 SGHNT and CDR2 YENEEA. V shed 0 bases and J shed 2 bases, with 5 bases lying between them. Here the CDR3 DNA reads TGTGCCAGCAGCTTAGAGTCAACTGGGGCCAACGTCCTGACTTTC. Its protein product is CASSLESTGANVLTF.

This CDR3 reads CASSPTTSGPSYEQYF. The CDR3 DNA reads as TGTGCCAGCAGCCCCACTACTAGCGGACCATCCTACGAGCAGTACTTC. The chain recombines TRBV13 with TRBJ2-7; TRBD2 matches at 8 bases. Germline loops: CDR1 PRHDT, CDR2 FYEKMQ (reference sequence). V was pared by 5 bases and J by 1 base, with 10 bases of the junction left unmatched. CDR3 length: 16 amino acids.

The rearrangement uses TRBV7-2 and TRBJ2-2; D possibly corresponds to TRBD1 (5 bases). V was pared by 1 base and J by 2 bases, with 11 bases between. This CDR3 is built from 16 residues. Germline V CDR1 and CDR2: SGHTA, FQGNSA. The CDR3 sequence is CASSLGGVGNTGELFF. CDR3 DNA: TGTGCCAGCAGCTTAGGGGGCGTAGGAAACACCGGGGAGCTGTTTTTT.

The chain is built from TRBV7-3 and TRBJ2-1, with 8 bases lining up with TRBD2. This CDR3 has 15 amino acids. V lost 6 bases, J lost 6 bases, and 10 bases stayed unmatched. Germline V gene lookup returns CDR1 SGHTA and CDR2 FQGTGA. CDR3 in DNA: TGTGCCAGCAGGGGACCAGGACTAGCACCCAATGAGCAGTTCTTC. Translation: CASRGPGLAPNEQFF. Variable domain in full (rest from reference TRBV7-3 and TRBJ2-1): GAGVSQTPSNKVTEKGKYVELRCDPISGHTALYWYRQSLGQGPEFLIYFQGTGAADDSGLPNDRFFAVRPEGSVSTLKIQRTERGDSAVYLCASRGPGLAPNEQFFGPGTRLTVL.

This chain uses TRBV19 with TRBJ1-2; 10 bases map to TRBD1. The V segment lost 6 bases and the J segment 3 bases; nucleotides outside the gene matches: 4. The germline V gene has CDR1 LNHDA and CDR2 SQIVND (reference sequence). The CDR3 covers 14 residues. This CDR3 is CASSPGTGDYGYTF. The CDR3 DNA sequence: TGTGCCAGTAGCCCCGGGACAGGGGACTATGGCTACACCTTC.

In regard to this clone: Mismatch with germline at one junction end may stem from a read error. This same CDR3 is encoded by further DNA sequences in the sample. This chain uses TRBV6-5 with TRBJ1-5; D might be TRBD1 (6 bases). The CDR3 has 15 residues. CDR1 MNHEY and CDR2 SVGAGI come from the germline V gene. In nucleotides, the CDR3 is TGCGCCAGCGGTAAACAGGGTAAAGGCAATCAGCCCCAGCATTTT. Residues: CASGKQGKGNQPQHF.